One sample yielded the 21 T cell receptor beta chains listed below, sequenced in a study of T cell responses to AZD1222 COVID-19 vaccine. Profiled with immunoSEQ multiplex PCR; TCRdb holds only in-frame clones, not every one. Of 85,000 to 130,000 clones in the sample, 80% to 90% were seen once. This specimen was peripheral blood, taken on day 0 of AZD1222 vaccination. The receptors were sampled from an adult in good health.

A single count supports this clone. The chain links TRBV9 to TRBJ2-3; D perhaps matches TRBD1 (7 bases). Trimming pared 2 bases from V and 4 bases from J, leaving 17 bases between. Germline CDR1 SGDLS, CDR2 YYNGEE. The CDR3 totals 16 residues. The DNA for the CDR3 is TGTGCCAGCAGCGTTTATTCAGGGGGGCTGGCAGATACGCAGTATTTT. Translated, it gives CASSVYSGGLADTQYF. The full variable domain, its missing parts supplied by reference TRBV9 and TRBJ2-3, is DSGVTQTPKHLITATGQRVTLRCSPRSGDLSVYWYQQSLDQGLQFLIQYYNGEERAKGNILERFSAQQFPDLHSELNLSSLELGDSALYFCASSVYSGGLADTQYFGPGTRLTVL.

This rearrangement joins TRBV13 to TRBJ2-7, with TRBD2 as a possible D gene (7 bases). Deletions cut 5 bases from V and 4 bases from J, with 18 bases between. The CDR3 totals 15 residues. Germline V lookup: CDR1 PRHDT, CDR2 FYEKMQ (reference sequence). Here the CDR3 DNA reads TGTGCCAGCAGCCCAAGGGGCGGGGGCGGGTACGAGCAGTACTTC. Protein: CASSPRGGGGYEQYF.

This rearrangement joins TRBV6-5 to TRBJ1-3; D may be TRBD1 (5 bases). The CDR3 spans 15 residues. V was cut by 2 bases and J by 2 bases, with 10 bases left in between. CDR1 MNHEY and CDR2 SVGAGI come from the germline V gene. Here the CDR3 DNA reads TGTGCCAGCAGTTACATGGTGACAGCTGGAAACACCATATATTTT. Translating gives CASSYMVTAGNTIYF.

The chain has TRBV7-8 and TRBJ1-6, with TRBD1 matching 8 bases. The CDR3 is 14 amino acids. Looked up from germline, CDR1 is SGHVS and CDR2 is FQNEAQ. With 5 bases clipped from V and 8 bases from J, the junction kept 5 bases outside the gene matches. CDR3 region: CASSGQGAHSPLHF. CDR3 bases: TGTGCCAGCAGCGGTCAGGGGGCGCATTCACCCCTCCACTTT.

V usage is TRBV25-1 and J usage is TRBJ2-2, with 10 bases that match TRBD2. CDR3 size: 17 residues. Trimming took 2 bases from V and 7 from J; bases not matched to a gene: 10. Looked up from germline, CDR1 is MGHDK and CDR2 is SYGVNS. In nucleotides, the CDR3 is TGTGCCAGCAGTGAAACACCGGGACTAGCGAGGATCGGGGAGCTGTTTTTT. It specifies CASSETPGLARIGELFF.

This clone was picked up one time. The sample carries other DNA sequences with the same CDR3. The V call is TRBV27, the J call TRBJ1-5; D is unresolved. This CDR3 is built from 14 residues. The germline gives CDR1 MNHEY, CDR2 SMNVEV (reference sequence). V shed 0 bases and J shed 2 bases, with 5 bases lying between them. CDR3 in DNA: TGTGCCAGCAGTTTATCAGGGCGCAATCAGCCCCAGCATTTT. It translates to CASSLSGRNQPQHF.

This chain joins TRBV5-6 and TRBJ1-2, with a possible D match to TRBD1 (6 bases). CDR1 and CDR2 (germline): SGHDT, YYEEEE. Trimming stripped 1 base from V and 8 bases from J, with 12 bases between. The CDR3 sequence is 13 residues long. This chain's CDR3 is CASSLSRGLGYTF. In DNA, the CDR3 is TGTGCCAGCAGCTTGTCCAGGGGTCTAGGCTACACCTTC.

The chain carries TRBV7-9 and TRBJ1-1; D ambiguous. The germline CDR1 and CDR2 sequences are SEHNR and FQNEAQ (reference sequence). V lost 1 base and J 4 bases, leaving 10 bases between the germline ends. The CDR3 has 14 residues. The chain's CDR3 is CASSLGGIFTEAFF. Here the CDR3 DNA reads TGTGCCAGCAGCTTAGGAGGTATTTTCACTGAAGCTTTCTTT.

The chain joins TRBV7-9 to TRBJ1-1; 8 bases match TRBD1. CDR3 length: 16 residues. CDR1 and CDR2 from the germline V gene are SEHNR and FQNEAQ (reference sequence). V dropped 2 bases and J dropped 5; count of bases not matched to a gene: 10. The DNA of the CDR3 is TGTGCCAGCAGCTTAAAGGGGCAGGGGGCAGGGACTGAAGCTTTCTTT. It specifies CASSLKGQGAGTEAFF.

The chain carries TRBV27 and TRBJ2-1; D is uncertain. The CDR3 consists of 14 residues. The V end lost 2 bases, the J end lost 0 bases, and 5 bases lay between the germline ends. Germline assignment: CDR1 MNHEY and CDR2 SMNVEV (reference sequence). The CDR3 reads CASSLAGSYNEQFF. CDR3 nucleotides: TGTGCCAGCAGTTTAGCCGGCTCCTACAATGAGCAGTTCTTC.

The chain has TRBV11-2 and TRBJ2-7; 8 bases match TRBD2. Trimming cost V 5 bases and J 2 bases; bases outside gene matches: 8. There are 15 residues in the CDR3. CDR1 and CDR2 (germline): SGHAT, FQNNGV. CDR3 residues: CASSRAGTSPYEQYF. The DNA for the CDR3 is TGTGCCAGCAGCAGGGCCGGGACTAGTCCCTACGAGCAGTACTTC.

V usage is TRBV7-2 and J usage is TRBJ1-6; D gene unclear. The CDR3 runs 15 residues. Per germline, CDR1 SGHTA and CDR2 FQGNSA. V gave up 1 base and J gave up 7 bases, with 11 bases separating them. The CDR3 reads CASSLGGNENSPLHF. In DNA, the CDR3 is TGTGCCAGCAGCTTAGGGGGAAATGAAAATTCACCCCTCCACTTT.

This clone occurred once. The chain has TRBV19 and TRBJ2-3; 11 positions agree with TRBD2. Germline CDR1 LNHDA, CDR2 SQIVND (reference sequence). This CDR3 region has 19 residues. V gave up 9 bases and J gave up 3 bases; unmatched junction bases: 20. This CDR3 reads CARPTRGWGSGRDTDTQYF. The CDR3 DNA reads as TGTGCCAGACCTACACGGGGTTGGGGTAGCGGGAGGGATACAGATACGCAGTATTTT.

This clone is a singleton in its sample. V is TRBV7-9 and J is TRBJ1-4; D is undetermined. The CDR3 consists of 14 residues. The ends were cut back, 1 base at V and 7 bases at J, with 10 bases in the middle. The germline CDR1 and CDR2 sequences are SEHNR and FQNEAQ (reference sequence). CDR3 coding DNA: TGTGCCAGCAGCTTAGGGGTAAGAGGTGAAAAACTGTTTTTT. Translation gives CASSLGVRGEKLFF.

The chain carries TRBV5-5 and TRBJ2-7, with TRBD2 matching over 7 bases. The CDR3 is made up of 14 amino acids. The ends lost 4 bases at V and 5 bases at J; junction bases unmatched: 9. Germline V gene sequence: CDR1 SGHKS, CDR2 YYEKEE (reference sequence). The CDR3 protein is CASSLGGLVDEQYF. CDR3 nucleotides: TGTGCCAGCAGCCTGGGTGGACTAGTCGACGAGCAGTACTTC. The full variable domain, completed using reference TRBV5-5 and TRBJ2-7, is DAGVTQSPTHLIKTRGQQVTLRCSPISGHKSVSWYQQVLGQGPQFIFQYYEKEERGRGNFPDRFSARQFPNYSSELNVNALLLGDSALYLCASSLGGLVDEQYFGPGTRLTVT.

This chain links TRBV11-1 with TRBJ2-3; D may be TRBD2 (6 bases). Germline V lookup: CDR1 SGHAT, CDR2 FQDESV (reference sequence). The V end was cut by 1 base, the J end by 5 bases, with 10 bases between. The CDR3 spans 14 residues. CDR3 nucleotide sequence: TGTGCCAGCAGCTTAGGGGGGGTCAGAGATACGCAGTATTTT. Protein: CASSLGGVRDTQYF.

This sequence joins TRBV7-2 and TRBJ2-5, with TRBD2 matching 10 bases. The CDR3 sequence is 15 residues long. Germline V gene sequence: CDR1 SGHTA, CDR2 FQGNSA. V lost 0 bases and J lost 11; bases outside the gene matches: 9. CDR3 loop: CASSLAELAGGSQYF. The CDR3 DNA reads TGTGCCAGCAGCTTAGCGGAATTAGCGGGGGGCTCACAGTACTTC. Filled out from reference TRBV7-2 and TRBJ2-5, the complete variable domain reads GAGVSQSPSNKVTEKGKDVELRCDPISGHTALYWYRQSLGQGLEFLIYFQGNSAPDKSGLPSDRFSAERTGGSVSTLTIQRTQQEDSAVYLCASSLAELAGGSQYFGPGTRLLVL.

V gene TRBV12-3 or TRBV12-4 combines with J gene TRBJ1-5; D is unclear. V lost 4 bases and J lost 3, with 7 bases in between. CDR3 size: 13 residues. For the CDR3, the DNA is TGTGCCAGCAGTTCTAGACTCAATCAGCCCCAGCATTTT. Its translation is CASSSRLNQPQHF.

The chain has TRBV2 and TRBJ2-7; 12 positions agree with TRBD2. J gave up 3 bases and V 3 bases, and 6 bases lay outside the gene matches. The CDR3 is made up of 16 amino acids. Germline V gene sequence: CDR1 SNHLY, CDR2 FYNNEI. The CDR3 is CASSETSGSPDYEQYF. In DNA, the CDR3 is TGTGCCAGCAGTGAGACTAGCGGGAGCCCTGACTACGAGCAGTACTTC.

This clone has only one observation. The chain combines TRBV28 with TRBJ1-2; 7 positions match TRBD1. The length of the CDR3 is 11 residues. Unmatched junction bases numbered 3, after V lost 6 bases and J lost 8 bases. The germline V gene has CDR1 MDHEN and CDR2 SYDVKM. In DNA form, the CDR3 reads TGTGCCAGCAGCGACAGGGACGGCTACACCTTC. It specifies CASSDRDGYTF.

CDR3 DNA: TGTGCCAGCAGCCAAGATATGGGTTCACGGTATGGCTACACCTTC. It encodes CASSQDMGSRYGYTF. The V call is TRBV4-2, the J call TRBJ1-2; no definite D call. The V and J ends lost 0 bases and 5 bases respectively, with 13 bases between them. Germline V gene sequence: CDR1 LGHNA, CDR2 YNFKEQ. The CDR3 totals 15 residues.